These T cell receptor beta chains were read from a single sample in a study of CD8 T cells in ankylosing spondylitis. TCRdb processed the 5' RACE reads anew with MiXCR; each CDR3 protein has one entry. The profile shows about 340,000 distinct CDR3 sequences, less than 9.5% of them singletons. Sequencing was done on a sample of blood, either unsorted or a sorted T cell fraction (not recorded which). The receptor set was obtained from a male donor with ankylosing spondylitis. Each CDR3 is given with its conserved first and last residue. A D gene is named only where the DNA matches it firmly. The listing skips clone size in some rows; elsewhere it reads once, few, many or a size class.

d_gene | j_gene | v_gene | abundance | CDR3aa | CDR3nt
TRBD1 | TRBJ2-1 | TRBV7-8 | - | CASSIGTAYNEQFF | TGTGCCAGCAGCATCGGGACAGCTTACAATGAGCAGTTCTTC
TRBD2 | TRBJ2-5 | TRBV14 | many | CASSPRLAGLQETQYF | TGTGCCAGCAGCCCCCGACTAGCGGGCTTACAAGAGACCCAGTACTTC
- | TRBJ1-1 | TRBV6-1 | few | CASSTNGVWNTEAFF | TGTGCCAGCAGTACGAACGGCGTCTGGAACACTGAAGCTTTCTTT
TRBD2 | TRBJ2-3 | TRBV12-3/TRBV12-4 | few | CASRPHLAGESHTQYF | TGTGCCAGCAGACCCCACCTAGCGGGAGAGTCACATACGCAGTATTTT
TRBD1 | TRBJ1-2 | TRBV7-9 | many | CASSLQGEYGYTF | TGTGCCAGCAGCTTGCAGGGGGAATATGGCTACACCTTC
- | TRBJ2-6 | TRBV12-3/TRBV12-4 | - | CASKQVLGANVLTF | TGTGCCAGCAAACAGGTCCTTGGGGCCAACGTCCTGACTTTC
- | TRBJ2-7 | TRBV20-1 | - | CSARRESYEQYF | TGCAGTGCTCGACGGGAATCCTACGAGCAGTACTTC
- | TRBJ2-7 | TRBV9 | few | CASSARADWSYEQYF | TGTGCCAGCAGCGCCCGGGCCGACTGGTCTTACGAGCAGTACTTC
TRBD1 | TRBJ1-1 | TRBV30 | many | CASRQGVTGYTEAFF | TGTGCCTCTAGACAGGGGGTGACCGGGTACACTGAAGCTTTCTTT
- | TRBJ2-7 | TRBV21-1 | - | CASTFRDQDEQYF | TGTGCCAGCACCTTCAGGGATCAGGACGAGCAGTACTTC
- | TRBJ2-3 | TRBV25-1 | few | CASSALKSLDTQYF | TGTGCCAGCAGTGCCCTCAAAAGCCTAGATACGCAGTATTTT
TRBD1 | TRBJ1-5 | TRBV12-3/TRBV12-4 | once | CASSPGQGRGNQPQHF | TGTGCCAGCAGCCCAGGACAGGGAAGGGGCAATCAGCCCCAGCATTTT
TRBD2 | TRBJ2-7 | TRBV7-2 | - | CASSSLIAGASYEQYF | TGTGCCAGCAGCTCCCTCATAGCGGGAGCGTCCTACGAGCAGTACTTC
- | TRBJ1-5 | TRBV12-3/TRBV12-4 | many | CASSLRQSNQPQHF | TGTGCCAGCAGTTTACGACAGTCGAATCAGCCCCAGCATTTT
TRBD1 | TRBJ2-5 | TRBV7-3 | - | CASSPTGGAGKTQYF | TGTGCCAGCAGCCCCACAGGGGGCGCAGGAAAGACCCAGTACTTC
- | TRBJ1-2 | TRBV15 | - | CATSRAGTGYVYTF | TGTGCCACCAGCAGAGCCGGGACTGGGTATGTCTACACCTTC
- | TRBJ2-3 | TRBV4-1 | few | CASSQRPASPDTQYF | TGCGCCAGCAGCCAAAGGCCCGCCAGTCCAGATACGCAGTATTTT
- | TRBJ1-2 | TRBV28 | - | CASTYGGGYTF | TGTGCCAGCACCTACGGGGGTGGCTACACCTTC
- | TRBJ2-1 | TRBV30 | many | CAWSRSGRYNEQFF | TGTGCCTGGAGTCGGTCAGGGAGGTACAATGAGCAGTTCTTC
- | TRBJ1-2 | TRBV5-1 | - | CASSDGTGYGYTF | TGCGCCAGCAGCGATGGGACCGGCTATGGCTACACCTTC
- | TRBJ2-6 | TRBV12-3/TRBV12-4 | few | CASSVGFSGANVLTF | TGTGCCAGCAGCGTGGGGTTCTCTGGGGCCAACGTCCTGACTTTC
TRBD2 | TRBJ2-1 | TRBV20-1 | - | CSARLAGFNEQFF | TGCAGTGCCCGACTAGCGGGATTCAATGAGCAGTTCTTC
TRBD2 | TRBJ2-6 | TRBV27 | - | CASSSGLAGAGANVLTF | TGTGCCAGCAGTTCTGGACTAGCGGGAGCTGGGGCCAACGTCCTGACTTTC
- | TRBJ2-7 | TRBV7-2 | - | CASSLQSAEDYEQYF | TGTGCCAGCAGCTTACAATCCGCGGAAGACTACGAGCAGTACTTC
- | TRBJ1-5 | TRBV6-2/TRBV6-3 | few | CASSYAQAMISNQPQHF | TGTGCCAGCAGTTACGCCCAGGCTATGATTAGCAATCAGCCCCAGCATTTT
TRBD1 | TRBJ1-5 | TRBV18 | - | CASSETGGREPQHF | TGTGCCAGCTCCGAAACAGGGGGCAGGGAGCCCCAGCATTTT
TRBD1 | TRBJ1-4 | TRBV29-1 | many | CSVDLGTGNEKLFF | TGCAGCGTTGATCTGGGGACAGGGAATGAAAAACTGTTTTTT
TRBD2 | TRBJ2-1 | TRBV5-1 | - | CASSATSGTLNEQFF | TGCGCCAGCAGTGCAACTAGCGGAACACTCAATGAGCAGTTCTTC
- | TRBJ1-1 | TRBV5-6 | many | CASSLIGSRGTEAFF | TGTGCCAGCAGCTTAATTGGGAGCCGTGGGACTGAAGCTTTCTTT
TRBD2 | TRBJ2-7 | TRBV20-1 | - | CSAARPGLAGSHEQYF | TGCAGTGCTGCCCGACCGGGACTAGCGGGATCCCACGAGCAGTACTTC
- | TRBJ1-4 | TRBV3-1 | many | CASSQGRATNEKLFF | TGTGCCAGCAGCCAAGGACGGGCAACTAATGAAAAACTGTTTTTT
- | TRBJ2-3 | TRBV7-2 | many | CASILQAWDTQYF | TGTGCCAGCATCCTGCAGGCGTGGGATACGCAGTATTTT
- | TRBJ2-3 | TRBV12-3/TRBV12-4 | many | CASSLVGGTGTDTQYF | TGTGCCAGCAGCCTTGTGGGGGGAACGGGAACAGATACGCAGTATTTT
- | TRBJ2-3 | TRBV5-1 | few | CASSLVASRRTDTQYF | TGCGCCAGCAGCTTGGTCGCTAGCCGCCGCACAGATACGCAGTATTTT
- | TRBJ2-1 | TRBV10-3 | many | CAISESLSSDNEQFF | TGTGCCATCAGTGAGTCTTTATCTAGCGACAATGAGCAGTTCTTC
- | TRBJ1-2 | TRBV7-2 | few | CASSLRSVGDGYTF | TGTGCCAGCAGCTTGAGGAGCGTCGGCGATGGCTACACCTTC
TRBD1 | TRBJ2-7 | TRBV10-3 | - | CAISDPGQSPYEQYF | TGTGCCATCAGTGACCCGGGACAGTCCCCCTACGAGCAGTACTTC
- | TRBJ1-6 | TRBV2 | - | CASQVSYNSPLHF | TGTGCCAGCCAGGTCTCCTATAATTCACCCCTCCACTTT
- | TRBJ2-7 | TRBV29-1 | many | CSVPKEGGTHEQYF | TGCAGCGTCCCGAAGGAGGGGGGGACCCACGAGCAGTACTTC
- | TRBJ2-2 | TRBV5-1 | - | CASSLVSGSTGELFF | TGCGCCAGCAGCTTGGTGAGCGGGTCTACCGGGGAGCTGTTTTTT
TRBD1 | TRBJ2-7 | TRBV20-1 | few | CSAGWTGAYEQYF | TGCAGTGCTGGCTGGACAGGGGCCTACGAGCAGTACTTC
- | TRBJ2-7 | TRBV28 | few | CASSLPRTQPLADEQYF | TGTGCCAGCAGTTTACCCCGGACACAACCTCTTGCAGACGAGCAGTACTTC
- | TRBJ1-2 | TRBV4-1 | many | CASSQDSQGYMGYTF | TGCGCCAGCAGCCAAGATTCACAGGGTTATATGGGCTACACCTTC
- | TRBJ2-2 | TRBV10-3 | many | CAIASGAHTGELFF | TGTGCCATCGCGAGCGGAGCCCACACCGGGGAGCTGTTTTTT
TRBD2 | TRBJ2-1 | TRBV5-6 | many | CASSLVAGKYNEQFF | TGTGCCAGCAGCTTGGTAGCGGGAAAATACAATGAGCAGTTCTTC
- | TRBJ1-5 | TRBV12-3/TRBV12-4 | few | CASSLGGKYSNQPQHF | TGTGCCAGCAGTTTAGGGGGAAAATATAGCAATCAGCCCCAGCATTTT
- | TRBJ2-2 | TRBV5-1 | - | CASSLGVSVDTGELFF | TGCGCCAGCAGCTTGGGAGTTAGCGTGGACACCGGGGAGCTGTTTTTT